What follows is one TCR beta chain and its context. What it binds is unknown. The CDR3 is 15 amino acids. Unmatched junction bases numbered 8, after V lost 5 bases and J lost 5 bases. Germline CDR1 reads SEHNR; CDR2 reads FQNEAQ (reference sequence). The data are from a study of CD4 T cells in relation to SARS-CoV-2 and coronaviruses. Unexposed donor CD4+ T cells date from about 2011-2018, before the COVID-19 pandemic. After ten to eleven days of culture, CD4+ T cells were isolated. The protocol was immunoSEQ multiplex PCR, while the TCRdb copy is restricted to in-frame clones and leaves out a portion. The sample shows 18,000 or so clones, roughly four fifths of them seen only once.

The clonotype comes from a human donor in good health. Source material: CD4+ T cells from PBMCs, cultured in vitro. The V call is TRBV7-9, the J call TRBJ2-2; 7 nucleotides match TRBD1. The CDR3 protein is CASSPGTALTGELFF. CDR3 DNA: TGTGCCAGCAGCCCCGGGACAGCTTTAACCGGGGAGCTGTTTTTT.